The rows below give T cell receptor beta chains drawn from one sample of a study of identical twins. TCRdb recomputed calls from the 5' RACE reads with MiXCR, one row per CDR3 protein. The sample consists of about 720,000 distinct CDR3 sequences, roughly 18% of them appearing once. The sample also formed part of further work on T cells expressing NK-cell markers.

The source material was PBMCs. These receptors originate from a woman aged 18-30 years in good health. Both conserved end residues are part of each CDR3. Fields, in order: J gene, D gene, V gene, clone size, CDR3 DNA, CDR3 protein. D genes are given only for firm matches. The size of a clone is reported for some rows only, either as once, few or many, or as a class for expanded clones.

>TRBJ1-1|.|TRBV5-1|few
TGCGCCAGCAGCTTGGATCAGGCGAACACTGAAGCTTTCTTT
CASSLDQANTEAFF
>TRBJ2-7|.|TRBV5-4|.
TGTGCCAGCAGCTTGGAGCGGGTCTCCTACGAGCAGTACTTC
CASSLERVSYEQYF
>TRBJ2-2|TRBD1|TRBV29-1|.
TGCAGCGTCGGAAGGACAGGAGGCCCCGGGGAGCTGTTTTTT
CSVGRTGGPGELFF
>TRBJ1-2|TRBD1|TRBV27|.
TGTGCCAGCAGTCGGGACAGATCTAACTATGGCTACACCTTC
CASSRDRSNYGYTF
>TRBJ1-2|TRBD1|TRBV6-1|few
TGTGCCAGCAGTGAGGAGGGGGCGAGTGGCTACACCTTC
CASSEEGASGYTF
>TRBJ2-5|TRBD2|TRBV12-3/TRBV12-4|few
TGTGCCAGCAGTCCTGTAGCGGGAGGGGGAGAGACCCAGTACTTC
CASSPVAGGGETQYF
>TRBJ1-1|.|TRBV20-1|.
TGCAGTGCTAGAAAACAGGGAAACACTGAAGCTTTCTTT
CSARKQGNTEAFF
>TRBJ1-3|.|TRBV29-1|.
TGCAGCGTTGGCAGGGGCCCTGGAAACACCATATATTTT
CSVGRGPGNTIYF
>TRBJ2-1|.|TRBV6-5|.
TGTGCCAGCAGTTACTCCGGGGAGTTGTTGGTCGGTGAGCAGTTCTTC
CASSYSGELLVGEQFF
>TRBJ2-7|TRBD2|TRBV10-2|.
TGCGCCAGCGGGGGGGGGTCCGACGAGCAGTACTTC
CASGGGSDEQYF
>TRBJ2-7|.|TRBV7-8|.
TGTGCCAGCAGCTTCCGGACAGTAATAAGCTCCTACGAGCAGTACTTC
CASSFRTVISSYEQYF
>TRBJ2-7|.|TRBV27|.
TGTGCCAGCAGTCCCCACACACCGGACAAAACCTACGAGCAGTACTTC
CASSPHTPDKTYEQYF
>TRBJ2-1|.|TRBV7-3|.
TGTGCCAGCAGCTTAGGGGTGGGGGGATCGGAGCAGTTCTTC
CASSLGVGGSEQFF
>TRBJ2-3|TRBD2|TRBV20-1|.
TGCAGTGTGGAGACTAGCGGCACAGATACGCAGTATTTT
CSVETSGTDTQYF
>TRBJ2-7|.|TRBV7-7|few
TGTGCTAGCAGCTTAGATGCAGGGTCCTACGAGCAGTACTTC
CASSLDAGSYEQYF
>TRBJ2-1|.|TRBV3-1|many
TGTGCCAGCAGTCAAGGACTAAGCTCCTACAATGAGCAGTTCTTC
CASSQGLSSYNEQFF
>TRBJ2-1|TRBD2|TRBV7-2|many
TGTGCCAGCAGCTTAGGACCAGCGGGAGGGCCGGGGGAGCAGTTCTTC
CASSLGPAGGPGEQFF
>TRBJ1-1|.|TRBV29-1|few
TGCAGCGTCGCCCCTTGGAGGGACACTGAAGCTTTCTTT
CSVAPWRDTEAFF
>TRBJ2-1|TRBD2|TRBV12-3/TRBV12-4|.
TGTGCCAGCAGTTTGATCCGCGGGAGTGGCTACAATGAGCAGTTCTTC
CASSLIRGSGYNEQFF
>TRBJ2-3|TRBD2|TRBV2|few
TGTGCCAGCAGTGGGACTAGCGGGAGAGGGGATACGCAGTATTTT
CASSGTSGRGDTQYF
>TRBJ2-5|.|TRBV7-3|once
TGTGCCAGCAGCTCTGCCGGTCGGGCCCAGTACTTC
CASSSAGRAQYF
>TRBJ2-1|.|TRBV29-1|.
TGCAGCGTCGGACCCGGCCGATACAATGAGCAGTTCTTC
CSVGPGRYNEQFF
>TRBJ1-6|TRBD1|TRBV6-1|.
TGTGCCAGCAGTGCGGGACAGGGAGAACGTAATTCACCCCTCCACTTT
CASSAGQGERNSPLHF
>TRBJ2-2|.|TRBV18|.
TGTGCCAGCTCACCTCCGACGACCCCCCCCGCCGGGGAGCTGTTTTTT
CASSPPTTPPAGELFF
>TRBJ2-7|.|TRBV6-5|.
TGTGCCAGCAGTTACTCGGGGGGAGACTACGAGCAGTACTTC
CASSYSGGDYEQYF
>TRBJ1-1|.|TRBV5-1|.
TGCGCCAGCAGCTTGGGACAGCCACTTATAGCTGAAGCTTTCTTT
CASSLGQPLIAEAFF
>TRBJ2-4|TRBD2|TRBV14|few
TGTGCCAGCAGCCTGAGTCCTAGCGGAAACATTCAGTACTTC
CASSLSPSGNIQYF
>TRBJ2-1|TRBD2|TRBV4-3|.
TGCGCCAGCAGCCAAGCTAGCGGGGGGATCAATGAGCAGTTCTTC
CASSQASGGINEQFF
>TRBJ2-1|.|TRBV20-1|few
TGCAGTTTCCGGGAGTCCTCCTACAATGAGCAGTTCTTC
CSFRESSYNEQFF
>TRBJ1-4|.|TRBV5-1|many
TGTGCCAGCAGTTCGGGGGAAAAACTGTTTTTT
CASSSGEKLFF
>TRBJ2-3|TRBD2|TRBV6-5|.
TGTGCCAGCAGTTACCGGGCTAGCGGGAGCACAGATACGCAGTATTTT
CASSYRASGSTDTQYF
>TRBJ1-2|.|TRBV5-1|few
TGCGCCAGCAGCTTGGAGCGGACAACCTTCTATGGCTACACCTTC
CASSLERTTFYGYTF